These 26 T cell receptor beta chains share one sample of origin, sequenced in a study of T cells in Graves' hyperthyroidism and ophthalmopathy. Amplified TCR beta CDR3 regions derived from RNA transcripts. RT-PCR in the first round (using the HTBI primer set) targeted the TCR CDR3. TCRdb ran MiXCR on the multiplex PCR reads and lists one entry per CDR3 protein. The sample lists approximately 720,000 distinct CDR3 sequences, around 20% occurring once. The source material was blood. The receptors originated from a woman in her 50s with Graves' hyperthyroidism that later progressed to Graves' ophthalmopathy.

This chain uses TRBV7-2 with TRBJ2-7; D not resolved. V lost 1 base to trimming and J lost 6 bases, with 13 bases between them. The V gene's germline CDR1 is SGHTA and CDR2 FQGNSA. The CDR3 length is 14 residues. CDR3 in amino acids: CASSLVKGPGEQYF. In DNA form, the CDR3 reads TGTGCCAGCAGCTTAGTAAAGGGCCCCGGCGAGCAGTACTTC.

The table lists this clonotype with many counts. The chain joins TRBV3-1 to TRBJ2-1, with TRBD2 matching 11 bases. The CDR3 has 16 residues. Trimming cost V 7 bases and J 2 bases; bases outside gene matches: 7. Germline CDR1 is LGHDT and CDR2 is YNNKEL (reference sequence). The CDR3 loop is CASKSSGGVAYNEQFF. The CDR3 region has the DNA TGTGCCAGCAAGAGTAGCGGGGGGGTAGCCTACAATGAGCAGTTCTTC.

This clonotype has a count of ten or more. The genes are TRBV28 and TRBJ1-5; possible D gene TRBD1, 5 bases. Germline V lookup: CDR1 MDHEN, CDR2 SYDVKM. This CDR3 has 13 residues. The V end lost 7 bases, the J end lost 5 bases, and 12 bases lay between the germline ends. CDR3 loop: CASTQGLDQPQHF. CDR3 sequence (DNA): TGTGCCAGCACTCAGGGCTTGGATCAGCCCCAGCATTTT. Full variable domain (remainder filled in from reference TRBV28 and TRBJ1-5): DVKVTQSSRYLVKRTGEKVFLECVQDMDHENMFWYRQDPGLGLRLIYFSYDVKMKEKGDIPEGYSVSREKKERFSLILESASTNQTSMYLCASTQGLDQPQHFGDGTRLSIL.

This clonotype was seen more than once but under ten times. Here the CDR3 DNA reads TGTGCCAGCAGTGCGGAGCGGGGGGGCCCTGAGCAGTTCTTC. Its translation is CASSAERGGPEQFF. The chain employs TRBV6-1 and TRBJ2-1, with 10 bases matching TRBD2. J was trimmed by 9 bases and V by 4 bases; bases with no gene match: 6. The germline gives CDR1 MNHNS, CDR2 SASEGT. The CDR3 has 14 amino acids.

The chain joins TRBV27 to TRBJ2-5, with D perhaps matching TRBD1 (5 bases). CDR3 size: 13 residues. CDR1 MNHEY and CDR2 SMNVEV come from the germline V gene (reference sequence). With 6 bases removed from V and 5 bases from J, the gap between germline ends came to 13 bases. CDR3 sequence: CASSFYRTETQYF. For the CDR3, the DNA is TGTGCCAGCAGCTTCTACAGGACGGAGACCCAGTACTTC.

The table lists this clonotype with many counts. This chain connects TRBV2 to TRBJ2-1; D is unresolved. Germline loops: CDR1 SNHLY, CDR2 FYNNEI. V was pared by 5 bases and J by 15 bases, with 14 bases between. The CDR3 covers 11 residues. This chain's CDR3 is CASSQKSRPFF. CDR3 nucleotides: TGTGCCAGCAGTCAGAAGTCCCGTCCGTTCTTC.

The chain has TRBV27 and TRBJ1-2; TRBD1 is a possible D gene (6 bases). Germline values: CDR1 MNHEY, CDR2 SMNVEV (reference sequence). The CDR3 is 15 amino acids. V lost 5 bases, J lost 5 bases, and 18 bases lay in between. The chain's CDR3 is CASSLKGVTWYGYTF. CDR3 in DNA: TGTGCCAGCAGTCTCAAGGGGGTCACATGGTATGGCTACACCTTC.

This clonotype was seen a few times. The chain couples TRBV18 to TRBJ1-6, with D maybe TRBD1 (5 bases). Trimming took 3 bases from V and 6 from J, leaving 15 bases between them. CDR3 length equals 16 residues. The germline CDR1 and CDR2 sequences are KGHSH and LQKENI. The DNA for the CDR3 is TGTGCCAGCTCACCGATGGACACGGCTGGTAATTCACCCCTCCACTTT. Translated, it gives CASSPMDTAGNSPLHF.

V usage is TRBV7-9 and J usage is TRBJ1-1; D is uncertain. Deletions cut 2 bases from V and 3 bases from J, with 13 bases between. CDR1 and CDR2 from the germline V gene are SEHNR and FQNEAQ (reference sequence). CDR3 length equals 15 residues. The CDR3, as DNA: TGTGCCAGCAGCTTATCTCTAGGGAAATACACTGAAGCTTTCTTT. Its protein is CASSLSLGKYTEAFF. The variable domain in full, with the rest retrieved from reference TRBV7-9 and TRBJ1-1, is DTGVSQNPRHKITKRGQNVTFRCDPISEHNRLYWYRQTLGQGPEFLTYFQNEAQLEKSRLLSDRFSAERPKGSFSTLEIQRTEQGDSAMYLCASSLSLGKYTEAFFGQGTRLTVV.

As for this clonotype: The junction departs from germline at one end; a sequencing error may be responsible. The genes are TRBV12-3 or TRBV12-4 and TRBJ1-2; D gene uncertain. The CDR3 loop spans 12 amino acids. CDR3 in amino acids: CASRLENRGYTF. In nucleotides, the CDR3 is TGTGCCAGCCGTTTGGAGAATCGGGGCTACACCTTC.

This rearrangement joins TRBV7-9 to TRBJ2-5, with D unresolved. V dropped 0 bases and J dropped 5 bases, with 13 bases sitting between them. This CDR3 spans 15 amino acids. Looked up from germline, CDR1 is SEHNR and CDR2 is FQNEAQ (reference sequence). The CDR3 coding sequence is TGTGCCAGCAGCTTAGCTATCGGAGAGATCGAGACCCAGTACTTC. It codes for CASSLAIGEIETQYF. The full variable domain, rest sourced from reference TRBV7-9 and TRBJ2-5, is DTGVSQNPRHKITKRGQNVTFRCDPISEHNRLYWYRQTLGQGPEFLTYFQNEAQLEKSRLLSDRFSAERPKGSFSTLEIQRTEQGDSAMYLCASSLAIGEIETQYFGPGTRLLVL.

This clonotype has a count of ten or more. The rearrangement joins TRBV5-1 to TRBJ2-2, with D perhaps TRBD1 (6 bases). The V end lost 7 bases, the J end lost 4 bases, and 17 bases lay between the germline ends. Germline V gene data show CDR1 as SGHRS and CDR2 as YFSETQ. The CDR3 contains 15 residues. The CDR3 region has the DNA TGCGCCAGCTGTCCTGCAGGGGCAGGCACCGGGGAGCTGTTTTTT. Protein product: CASCPAGAGTGELFF.

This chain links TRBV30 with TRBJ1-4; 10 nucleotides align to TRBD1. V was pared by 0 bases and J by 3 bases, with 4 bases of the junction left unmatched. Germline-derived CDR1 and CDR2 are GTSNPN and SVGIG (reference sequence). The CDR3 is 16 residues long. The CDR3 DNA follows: TGTGCCTGGAGTGTGGGGACAGGGGTACCTAATGAAAAACTGTTTTTT. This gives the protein CAWSVGTGVPNEKLFF.

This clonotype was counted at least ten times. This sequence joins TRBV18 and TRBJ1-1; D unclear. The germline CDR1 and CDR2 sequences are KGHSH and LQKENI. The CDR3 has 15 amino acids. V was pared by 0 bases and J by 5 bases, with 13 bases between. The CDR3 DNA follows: TGTGCCAGCTCACCACCCTGGAGGACTGGGACTGAAGCTTTCTTT. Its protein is CASSPPWRTGTEAFF.

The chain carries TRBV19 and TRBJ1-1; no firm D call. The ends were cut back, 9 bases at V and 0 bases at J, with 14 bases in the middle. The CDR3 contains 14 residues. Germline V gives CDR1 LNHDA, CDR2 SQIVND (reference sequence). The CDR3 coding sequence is TGTGCCAGCACCCGAGGGTCCATGAACACTGAAGCTTTCTTT. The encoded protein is CASTRGSMNTEAFF.

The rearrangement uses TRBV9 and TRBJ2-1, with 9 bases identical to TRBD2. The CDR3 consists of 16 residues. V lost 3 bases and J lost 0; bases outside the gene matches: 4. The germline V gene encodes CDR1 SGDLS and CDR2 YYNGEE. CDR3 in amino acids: CASSDGRGGSYNEQFF. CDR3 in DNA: TGTGCCAGCAGCGACGGGCGGGGGGGCTCCTACAATGAGCAGTTCTTC.

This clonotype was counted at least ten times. The CDR3 DNA is TGCGCCAGCAAAATTACAGGGGAGAACACTGAAGCTTTCTTT. This sequence encodes CASKITGENTEAFF. This chain uses TRBV4-1 with TRBJ1-1; 7 bases match TRBD1. There are 14 residues in the CDR3. CDR1 is MGHRA, CDR2 YSYEKL, per germline. The trim removed 7 bases at V and 1 base at J, leaving 6 bases unmatched.

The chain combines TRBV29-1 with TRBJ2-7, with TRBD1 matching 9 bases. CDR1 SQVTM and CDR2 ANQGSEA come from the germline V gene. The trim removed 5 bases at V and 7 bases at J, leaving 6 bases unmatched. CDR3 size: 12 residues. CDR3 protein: CSVPGTGREQYF. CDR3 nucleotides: TGCAGCGTTCCTGGGACAGGGAGAGAGCAGTACTTC.

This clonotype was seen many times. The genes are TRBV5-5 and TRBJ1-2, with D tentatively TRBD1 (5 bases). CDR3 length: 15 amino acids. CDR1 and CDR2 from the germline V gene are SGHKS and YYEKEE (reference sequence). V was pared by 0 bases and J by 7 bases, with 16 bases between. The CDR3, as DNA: TGTGCCAGCAGCTTGGTACAGGTGATCGGTCGTGGCTACACCTTC. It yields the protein CASSLVQVIGRGYTF. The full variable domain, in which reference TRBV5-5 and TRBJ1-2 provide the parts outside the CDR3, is DAGVTQSPTHLIKTRGQQVTLRCSPISGHKSVSWYQQVLGQGPQFIFQYYEKEERGRGNFPDRFSARQFPNYSSELNVNALLLGDSALYLCASSLVQVIGRGYTFGSGTRLTVV.

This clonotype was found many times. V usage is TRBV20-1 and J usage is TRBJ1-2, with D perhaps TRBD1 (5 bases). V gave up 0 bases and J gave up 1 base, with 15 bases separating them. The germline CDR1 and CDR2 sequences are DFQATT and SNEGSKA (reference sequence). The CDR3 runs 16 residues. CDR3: CSARDPPDSFNYGYTF. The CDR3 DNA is TGCAGTGCTAGAGATCCCCCCGACAGCTTTAACTATGGCTACACCTTC.

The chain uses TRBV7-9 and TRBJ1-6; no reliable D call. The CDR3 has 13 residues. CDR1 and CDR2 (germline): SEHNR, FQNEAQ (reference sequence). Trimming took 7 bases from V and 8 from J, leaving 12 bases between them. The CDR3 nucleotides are TGTGCCAGCAACCGGCGTGCGGATTCACCCCTCCACTTT. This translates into CASNRRADSPLHF. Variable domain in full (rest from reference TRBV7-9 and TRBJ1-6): DTGVSQNPRHKITKRGQNVTFRCDPISEHNRLYWYRQTLGQGPEFLTYFQNEAQLEKSRLLSDRFSAERPKGSFSTLEIQRTEQGDSAMYLCASNRRADSPLHFGNGTRLTVT.

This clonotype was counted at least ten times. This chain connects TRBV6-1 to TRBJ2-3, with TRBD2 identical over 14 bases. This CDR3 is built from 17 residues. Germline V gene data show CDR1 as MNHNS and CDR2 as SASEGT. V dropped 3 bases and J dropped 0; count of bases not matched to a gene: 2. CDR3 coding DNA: TGTGCCAGCAGTGAGGGACTAGCGGGGGTTAGCACAGATACGCAGTATTTT. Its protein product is CASSEGLAGVSTDTQYF.

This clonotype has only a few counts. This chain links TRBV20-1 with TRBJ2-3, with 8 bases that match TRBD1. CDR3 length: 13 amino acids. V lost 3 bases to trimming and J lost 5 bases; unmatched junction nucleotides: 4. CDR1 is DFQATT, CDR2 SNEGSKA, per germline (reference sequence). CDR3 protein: CSASSTGVDTQYF. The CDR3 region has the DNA TGCAGTGCTAGCTCGACAGGGGTAGATACGCAGTATTTT.

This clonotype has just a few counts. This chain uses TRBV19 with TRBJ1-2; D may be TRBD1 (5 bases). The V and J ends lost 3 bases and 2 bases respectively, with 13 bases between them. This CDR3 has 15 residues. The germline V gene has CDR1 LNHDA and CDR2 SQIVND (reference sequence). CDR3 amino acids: CASSITGRENYGYTF. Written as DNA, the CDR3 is TGTGCCAGTAGTATTACGGGCAGGGAAAACTATGGCTACACCTTC.

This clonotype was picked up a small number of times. The CDR3 is CASGRGAEPQHF. CDR3 nucleotide sequence: TGTGCCAGCGGGAGGGGGGCTGAGCCCCAGCATTTT. V usage is TRBV18 and J usage is TRBJ1-5; TRBD1 is a possible D gene (6 bases). Germline V lookup: CDR1 KGHSH, CDR2 LQKENI. The CDR3 totals 12 residues. Trimming removed 8 bases from V and 8 bases from J, with 13 bases in between.

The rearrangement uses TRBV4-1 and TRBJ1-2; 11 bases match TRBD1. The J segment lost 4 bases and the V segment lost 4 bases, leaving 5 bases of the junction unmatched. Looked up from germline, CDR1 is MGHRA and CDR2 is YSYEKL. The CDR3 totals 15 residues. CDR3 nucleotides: TGCGCCAGCAGCCTTCCGGGACAGGGGGTCTATGGCTACACCTTC. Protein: CASSLPGQGVYGYTF.